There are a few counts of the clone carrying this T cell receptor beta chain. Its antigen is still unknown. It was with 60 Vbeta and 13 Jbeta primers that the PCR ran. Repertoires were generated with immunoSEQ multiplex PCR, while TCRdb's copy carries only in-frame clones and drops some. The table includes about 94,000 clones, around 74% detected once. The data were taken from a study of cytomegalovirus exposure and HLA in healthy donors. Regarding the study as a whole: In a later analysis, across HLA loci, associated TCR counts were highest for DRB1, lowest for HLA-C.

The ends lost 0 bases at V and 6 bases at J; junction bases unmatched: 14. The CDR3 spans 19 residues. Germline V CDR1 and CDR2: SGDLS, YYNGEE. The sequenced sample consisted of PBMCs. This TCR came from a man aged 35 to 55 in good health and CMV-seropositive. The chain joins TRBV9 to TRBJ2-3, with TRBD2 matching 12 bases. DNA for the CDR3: TGTGCCAGCAGCGTAGCTACGCTAGCGGGAGGGCCTGATGTCGATACGCAGTATTTT. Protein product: CASSVATLAGGPDVDTQYF.